One and the same sample provided the 7 T cell receptor beta chains below, sequenced in a study of blood T cell repertoires in COVID-19. Some clones are missing from TCRdb's copy, which holds only in-frame ones; the method was immunoSEQ multiplex PCR. In the table there are approximately 260,000 clones, 90% of which are singletons. The source material was peripheral blood. The receptors come from a woman between 35 and 50 years old with acute or convalescent COVID-19.

The chain combines TRBV7-2 with TRBJ1-2; the match to TRBD1 covers 9 bases. From germline, CDR1 is SGHTA and CDR2 FQGNSA. This CDR3 spans 15 amino acids. V was clipped by 1 base and J by 5 bases; unmatched bases: 5. This chain's CDR3 is CASSLEGTGLYGYTF. DNA of the CDR3: TGTGCCAGCAGCTTAGAAGGGACAGGGCTATATGGCTACACCTTC.

The chain couples TRBV7-3 to TRBJ1-6; 10 bases agree with TRBD1. CDR1 is SGHTA and CDR2 is FQGTGA in the germline V gene. The CDR3 has 21 residues. V lost 5 bases, J lost 6 bases, and 22 bases stayed unmatched. CDR3: CASSRETGTGVRCFRNSPLHF. CDR3 in DNA: TGTGCCAGCAGCCGTGAAACCGGGACAGGGGTAAGGTGCTTTCGTAATTCACCCCTCCACTTT.

The J gene is TRBJ2-5, the V gene TRBV4-2, with 8 nucleotides matching TRBD1. The germline CDR1 and CDR2 sequences are LGHNA and YNFKEQ. With V trimmed by 0 bases and J by 7 bases, 4 bases remained unmatched. This CDR3 has 14 amino acids. The CDR3 loop is CASSQEGTGGTQYF. Here the CDR3 DNA reads TGTGCCAGCAGCCAAGAGGGAACAGGGGGGACCCAGTACTTC.

This chain connects TRBV9 to TRBJ1-3; TRBD1 matches at 8 bases. CDR3 length: 16 amino acids. CDR1 SGDLS and CDR2 YYNGEE come from the germline V gene. Trimming cost V 1 base and J 0 bases; bases outside gene matches: 3. CDR3 region: CASSVLGQVSGNTIYF. For the CDR3, the DNA is TGTGCCAGCAGCGTACTGGGACAGGTCTCTGGAAACACCATATATTTT.

The chain has TRBV5-8 and TRBJ2-7; D gene uncertain. The CDR3 is 14 residues long. V lost 1 base and J 3 bases, leaving 11 bases between the germline ends. CDR1 SGHTS and CDR2 YDEGEE come from the germline V gene. The CDR3 sequence is CASSLPSIVYEQYV. CDR3 bases: TGTGCCAGCAGCTTGCCTTCTATCGTCTACGAGCAGTACGTC.

This chain joins TRBV7-8 and TRBJ2-5, with 8 positions matching TRBD1. The CDR3 runs to 14 residues. J was trimmed by 3 bases and V by 3 bases; bases with no gene match: 3. Germline V gene data show CDR1 as SGHVS and CDR2 as FQNEAQ. CDR3 in DNA: TGTGCCAGCAGCTTGGCGGACAGGGAAGAGACCCAGTACTTC. This translates into CASSLADREETQYF.

The chain employs TRBV2 and TRBJ1-2; 12 bases agree with TRBD1. Germline CDR1 and CDR2: SNHLY and FYNNEI. This CDR3 is built from 17 residues. V was pared by 6 bases and J by 1 base, with 9 bases of the junction left unmatched. CDR3 in amino acids: CASSLPGQGAFNYGYTF. The CDR3 nucleotides are TGTGCCAGCAGCCTACCGGGACAGGGGGCTTTTAACTATGGCTACACCTTC. The full variable domain, completed using reference TRBV2 and TRBJ1-2, is EPEVTQTPSHQVTQMGQEVILRCVPISNHLYFYWYRQILGQKVEFLVSFYNNEISEKSEIFDDQFSVERPDGSNFTLKIRSTKLEDSAMYFCASSLPGQGAFNYGYTFGSGTRLTVV.